This T cell receptor beta chain was sequenced during a study of beta chain features in type 1 diabetes. Across the whole study: Examination spanned about 110 million sorted cells from all samples. General study findings and limits: A closer apparent resemblance between naive, central memory and Treg TCRB repertoires was seen in patients than in healthy donors. There was a moderate but significant shortening of TCRB CDR3s in all four CD4+ subsets of Type 1 diabetes patients.

Trimming removed 11 bases at V and 4 bases at J, with 18 bases between. The CDR3 spans 14 residues. The germline V gene has CDR1 MNHEY and CDR2 SVGAGI. Of the isolated RNA, all was reverse transcribed, and so the sequenced material was expressed TCRB transcripts. Data came from immunoSEQ multiplex PCR; TCRdb stores just in-frame clones and leaves some out. The sample lists about 320,000 clones, 14% occurring once. With respect to this clone: Its antigen is not identified.

Input material: central memory CD4+ T cells from blood. This sequence originates from a man in his thirties or forties in good health. This chain joins TRBV6-5 and TRBJ2-1; tentatively, D is TRBD1 (5 bases). This CDR3 is CASNPRQPYNEQFF. CDR3 nucleotide sequence: TGTGCCTCCAATCCACGACAGCCATACAATGAGCAGTTCTTC.